This T cell receptor beta chain is drawn from a study of shared clonotypes between healthy human individuals (dated by TCRdb to 2019 to 2021). With respect to the entire study: A couple of women and three men aged 18 to 49 years were included in the cohort. For each donor, CD4 naive and CD4 memory were each run on three plates, CD8 naive on two plates, and CD8 memory on one plate. To estimate repertoire size and how much clonotypes are shared between individuals, the study performed deep sequencing of blood TCR repertoires from five healthy adults. Libraries were prepared and TCR repertoires were sequenced by different laboratories using diverse techniques, in order to increase sequencing depth and limit assay-specific biases. Between about 0.8 and 9 billion PBMCs per donor were obtained by leukapheresis. Results the study describes overall, beyond this receptor: Because the study included only a small number of donors, the genetic and exposure-history diversity represented was limited. Pairwise subsampling indicated that sequencing depth was expected to affect the degree of clonotype sharing among donors. Even with the large sequencing depth, rarefaction of the sorted-subset datasets indicated that sequencing was incomplete. Compared with non-shared clonotypes, the clonotypes found in all four sorted-subset donors had higher generation probabilities. Sampling was restricted to blood, and TCR repertoires in tissue are likely to differ from TCR repertoires in blood. Naive subsets generally had larger estimated clonotype richness than memory subsets did. Sharing across a few donors was observed for around 5% of naive CD4, 3% to 3.5% of naive CD8, 2% to 2.5% of memory CD4, and roughly 0.43% of memory CD8 clonotypes.

Comment on this clone: Its antigen has not been determined. No base quality information exists; no much larger clone differs at one position.

Using the deep immunoSEQ assay, TCR CDR3 regions were amplified from genomic DNA by multiplex PCR. Extracted genomic DNA from each cell subset was spread evenly across all wells of several immunoSEQ 96-well plates, with each plate serving as a replicate. For sorted subsets, 200 ng of genomic DNA, equivalent to roughly 30,000 T cell genomes, went into each replicate PCR. Purified libraries were quantified with a Qubit 3.0 fluorometer, sized on a Bioanalyzer 2100, and re-quantified with the KAPA Library Quantification kit. Every immunoSEQ 96-well plate was sequenced on a dedicated single-read 150-cycle Illumina NextSeq 550 flow cell. Per the original workflow: Because the immunoSEQ output included only junctional sequences and no quality scores, the filtering could not be the same as the filtering used for full-length reads. Sequences were annotated with PyIR, a Python wrapper for IgBLAST v1.9, using IMGT germline references to assign V/J genes and CDR3. Any read was removed if the V/J assignment was weak (E-value above 1e-6), the CDR3 was missing, or the read contained stop codons, out-of-frame junctions, or ambiguous translated residues. V3J clonotypes were defined as sequences sharing the same inferred V gene, J gene, and CDR3 amino acid sequence. To compute the percentage overlap between repertoires, the number of shared unique clonotypes was divided by the size of the smaller repertoire. Repertoire richness was assessed with RTK rarefaction, the Chao1 estimator, and Recon v2.1 estimates of unobserved clonotypes. Generation probabilities for all TCRbeta clonotypes obtained by the gDNA method from a handful of donors were computed using OLGA. The source is immuneACCESS, and TCRdb retained only in-frame sequences with V and J called. Part of the clones is not carried over; for the studies checked, unresolved V genes explain less than half of this, and the remainder is unexplained. V and J calls and clone size are given by that table; D and trimming were obtained from the DNA. This sample comprises about 2 million clones, 85% to 95% of them detected only once. The ten largest account for less than 1.5% of the sample.

For the CD8 naive samples, CD45RO-negative cells were positively selected for CCR7, yielding a CD45RA+CCR7+ population from which TemRA cells were excluded. Donors were healthy HIV-negative adults with no recently reported acute infections or vaccinations. Every donor was a Caucasian adult residing in Nashville, Tennessee, USA. Blood was collected by leukapheresis, and PBMCs were isolated by Ficoll-Histopaque density gradient centrifugation and then cryopreserved in liquid nitrogen vapor phase. Analytical flow cytometry was used to check the purity and quantity of every magnetically sorted T cell population. Genomic DNA was isolated from each sorted fraction and quantified by UV absorbance on a Nanodrop 2000c. From the germline V gene (reference sequence), CDR1 is MNHEY and CDR2 is SMNVEV. The CDR3 numbers 12 residues from cysteine through phenylalanine. Solely the CDR3 DNA is kept, with 36 bases framed from the first base. V loses 5 bases, J loses 6 bases, and the germline ends lie 10 bases apart.

The sequencing input was naive CD8+ T cells sorted from blood. Taken with the paper, the label for cell subset or site translates to: CD45RA+CCR7+. This sequence originates from a man aged 18 to 30 in good health. Recombination linked TRBV27 to TRBJ1-1; no D gene can be assigned with confidence. The CDR3 is CASSVRGAEAFF. The bases are TGTGCCAGCAGTGTCCGTGGGGCTGAAGCTTTCTTT.